The T cell receptor (beta chain) described here comes from a study of post-analysis software for immune sequencing data (dated by TCRdb to the mid-2010s). About the full investigation: Relapsing-remitting, secondary progressive and progressive-relapsing multiple sclerosis were recorded as disease courses, and subtype annotation was lacking for some patients. Patient repertoires were compared against ten to twelve previously published healthy control repertoires from donors aged about 6 to 26 years. A subset of samples was prepared in parallel using single-end sample barcoding, then pooled and co-amplified after Illumina adapter ligation. General study outcomes and caveats: Roughly 5 TRBV segments, including TRBV5-6, TRBV5-1 and TRBV20-1, were significantly more frequent in patients than controls. Direct clustering with F measure showed strong co-clustering of samples prepared in the same batch, prompting a batch-effect correction. The multiple sclerosis patient group was slightly younger than the control group. Compared with controls, multiple sclerosis patients had significantly lower normalized Chao1 diversity, a finding suggesting substantial peripheral T-cell clonal expansion.

The germline V gene (reference sequence) supplies CDR1 SEHNR and CDR2 FQNEAQ. The CDR3 holds 12 amino acids from the cysteine to the phenylalanine. Only the CDR3 part of the read is kept: 36 bases, read in frame from the first base. Trimming removed 6 bases from V and 10 bases from J; the gene matches leave 6 bases unexplained. This clonotype has a single count. What antigen it recognizes has not been identified. It has no much larger one-base neighbor in the sample; base qualities were not kept. To demonstrate the VDJtools post-analysis software, TCR beta repertoires were profiled from the peripheral blood of roughly 14 young patients with multiple sclerosis. The multiple sclerosis patients were children and adolescents between roughly 6 and 16 years of age. The library came from PCR. Sequencer: Illumina HiSeq 2500. To reduce PCR and sequencing biases, unique molecular identifiers were built into the TCR beta cDNA libraries. Roughly 0.5 million cDNA molecules were obtained per 1 to 10 million input T cells, so each molecule approximated one T cell. The same protocol used for the earlier healthy control dataset was applied to prepare and sequence the patient libraries. Within a given batch, samples were prepared together, multiplexed and sequenced on the same HiSeq lane. The authors' pipeline ran thus. Raw barcoded reads were processed with MIGEC, discarding single-read molecular identifier groups before consensus assembly and CDR3 extraction. Clonotype tables were post-analysed with VDJtools, and diversity was normalized by down-sampling all datasets to the smallest sample size. Repertoire overlap clustering matched CDR3 amino acid but not nucleotide sequences to correct batch-related cross-sample contamination. TCRdb reanalyzed the raw reads on its own, using fastp at Q25 for trimming and MiXCR for clone calling, and kept in-frame beta chains. When rows share a CDR3 protein, they turn into one entry using the most common DNA and genes. TCRdb, not the original authors, processed these V and J calls. In all, the sample holds 380,000 or so distinct CDR3 sequences, and approximately 38% of those were seen once. Of the sample, roughly 13% falls within the top ten clones.

The sequence is built from TRBV7-9 and TRBJ2-1, with 7 central nucleotides matching TRBD2. This TCR was sampled from a girl aged 5 to 17 with multiple sclerosis. Material for sequencing was blood. The DNA is TGTGCCAGCAGTAATACCGGGAGGGAGCAGTTCTTC. This yields the protein CASSNTGREQFF.